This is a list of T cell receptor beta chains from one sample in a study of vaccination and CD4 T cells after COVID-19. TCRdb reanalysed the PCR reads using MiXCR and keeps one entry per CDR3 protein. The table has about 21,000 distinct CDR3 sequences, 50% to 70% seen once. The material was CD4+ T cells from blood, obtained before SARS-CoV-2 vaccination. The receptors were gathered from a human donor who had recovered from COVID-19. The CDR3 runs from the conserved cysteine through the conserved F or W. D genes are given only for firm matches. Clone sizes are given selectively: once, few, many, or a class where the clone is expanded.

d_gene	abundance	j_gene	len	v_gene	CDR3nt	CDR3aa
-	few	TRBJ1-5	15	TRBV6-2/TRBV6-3	TGTGCCAGCAGTTACTTTCGCAGTAGCAATCAGCCCCAGCATTTT	CASSYFRSSNQPQHF
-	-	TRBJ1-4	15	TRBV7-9	TGTGCCAGCAGCGGGGGCATTTGGGGGGATGAAAAACTGTTTTTT	CASSGGIWGDEKLFF
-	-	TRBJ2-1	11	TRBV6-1	TGTGCCAGCTACAGGGACAATGAGCAGTTCTTC	CASYRDNEQFF
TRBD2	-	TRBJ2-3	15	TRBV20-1	TGCAGTGCGGGTCCTGCGGCGGGAGGGCGGGATACGCAGTATTTT	CSAGPAAGGRDTQYF
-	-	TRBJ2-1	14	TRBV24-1	TGTGCCACCAGTGATCCCGTGCGGTTCAATGAGCAGTTCTTC	CATSDPVRFNEQFF
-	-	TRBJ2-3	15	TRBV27	TGTGCCAGCAGTTCCCCGTCGTGGGACACAGATACGCAGTATTTT	CASSSPSWDTDTQYF
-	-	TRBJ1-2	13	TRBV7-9	TGTGCCAGCAGCTTAAGGGAAGGTGTTGGCTACACCTTC	CASSLREGVGYTF
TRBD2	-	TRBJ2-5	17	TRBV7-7	TGTGCCAGCAGTCAACTGAGCGTGCCGGGAGGATCGGAGACCCAGTACTTC	CASSQLSVPGGSETQYF
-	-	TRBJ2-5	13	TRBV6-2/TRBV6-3	TGTGCCAGCGGGGGTCCGAACCAAGAGACCCAGTACTTC	CASGGPNQETQYF
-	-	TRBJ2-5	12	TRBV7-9	TGTGCCAGCAGCTTAATCCAAGAGACCCAGTACTTC	CASSLIQETQYF
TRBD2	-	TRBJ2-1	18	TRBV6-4	TGTGCCAGCAGTGACTCGTTGCCGGGAGGCCGCTCCTACAATGAGCAGTTCTTC	CASSDSLPGGRSYNEQFF
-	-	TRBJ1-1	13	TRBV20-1	TGCAGTGCTAGAGGCCAGCCGAACACTGAAGCTTTCTTT	CSARGQPNTEAFF
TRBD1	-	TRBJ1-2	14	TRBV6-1	TGTGCCAGCAGTGAACCAGGGGGTGGCTATGGCTACACCTTC	CASSEPGGGYGYTF
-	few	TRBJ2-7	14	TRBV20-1	TGCAGTGCCCCCGCGAGCGGAGGTTCCTACGAGCAGTACTTC	CSAPASGGSYEQYF
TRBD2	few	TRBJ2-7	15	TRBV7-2	TGTGCCAGCAGCTTCGGGACTAGCGGGACAGGGGAGCAGTACTTC	CASSFGTSGTGEQYF
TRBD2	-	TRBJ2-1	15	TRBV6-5	TGTGCCAGCAGTTACTCGTGGGAGGGCGGGGATGAGCAGTTCTTC	CASSYSWEGGDEQFF
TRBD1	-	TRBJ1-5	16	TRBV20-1	TGCAGTGCTAGAGATCAGGGGACAGTCGGCAATCAGCCCCAGCATTTT	CSARDQGTVGNQPQHF
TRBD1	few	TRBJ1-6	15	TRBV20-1	TGCAGTGCTAGAGTGGGGGGACAGGGCGGATCACCCCTCCACTTT	CSARVGGQGGSPLHF
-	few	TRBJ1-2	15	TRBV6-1	TGTGCCAGCAGTGGAAGGGCGTCTGGGGACTATGGCTACACCTTC	CASSGRASGDYGYTF
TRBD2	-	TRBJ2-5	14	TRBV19	TGTGCCAGTAGCGGACTAGCGGGGCCGGGGACCCAGTACTTT	CASSGLAGPGTQYF
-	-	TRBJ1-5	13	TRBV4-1	TGCGCCAGCAGCCAAGTCAGGGTTGAGCCCCAGCATTTT	CASSQVRVEPQHF
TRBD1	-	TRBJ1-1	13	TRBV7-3	TGTGCCGGTAAGGGGGCGAGGGGCACTGAAGCTTTCTTT	CAGKGARGTEAFF
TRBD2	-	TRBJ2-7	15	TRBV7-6	TGTGCCAGCAGCTCTCTAGCGGGAGTAACCTACGAGCAGTACTTC	CASSSLAGVTYEQYF
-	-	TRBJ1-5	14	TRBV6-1	TGTGCCAGCAGTGAGACAGGTAGCAATCAGCCCCAGCATTTT	CASSETGSNQPQHF
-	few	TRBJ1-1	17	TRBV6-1	TGTGCCAGCAATGTTCAGGGGCACCCATCCTACGGCACTGAAGCTTTCTTT	CASNVQGHPSYGTEAFF
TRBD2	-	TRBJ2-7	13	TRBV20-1	TGCAGTGCGGAGACTAGCGGGAGCTACGAGCAGTACTTC	CSAETSGSYEQYF
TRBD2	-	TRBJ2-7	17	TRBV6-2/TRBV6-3	TGTGCCAGCAGTTACACCGTGTCTGGGCGGGAGAAGGACGAGCAGTACTTC	CASSYTVSGREKDEQYF
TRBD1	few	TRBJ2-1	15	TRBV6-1	TGTGCCAGCAGTGAACAGGGGGCATCGTACAATGAGCAGTTCTTC	CASSEQGASYNEQFF
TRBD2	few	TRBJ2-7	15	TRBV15	TGTGCCACCAGCAGAGATCTAGCGGGACGAGGTGAGCAGTACTTC	CATSRDLAGRGEQYF
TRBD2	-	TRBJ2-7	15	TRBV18	TGTGCCAGCTCACCCCCGGGACTAGCGCCCCACGAGCAGTACTTC	CASSPPGLAPHEQYF
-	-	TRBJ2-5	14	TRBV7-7	TGTGCCAGCAGCCCCGGGACTTCCGCAGAGACCCAGTACTTC	CASSPGTSAETQYF
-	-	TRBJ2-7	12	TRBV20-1	TGCAGTGCCCGACCCGACAGCTACGAGCAGTACTTC	CSARPDSYEQYF
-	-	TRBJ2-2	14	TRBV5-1	TGCGCCAGCAGCGATGGACCAGGCACCGGGGAGCTGTTTTTT	CASSDGPGTGELFF
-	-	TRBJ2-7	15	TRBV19	TGTGCCAGTAGTATAACCGGACGGTTCGGGTCTCGGCAGTACTTC	CASSITGRFGSRQYF
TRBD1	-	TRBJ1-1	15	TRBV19	TGTGCCAGTAGTACCGGACAGGGGGGATATACTGAAGCTTTCTTT	CASSTGQGGYTEAFF
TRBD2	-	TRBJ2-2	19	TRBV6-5	TGTGCCAGCAGTTACTCGAGTACACCTCTAGCGGGAAATACCGGGGAGCTGTTTTTT	CASSYSSTPLAGNTGELFF
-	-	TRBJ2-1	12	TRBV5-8	TGTGCCAGTAAAACTACGTGGAATGAGCAGTTCTTC	CASKTTWNEQFF
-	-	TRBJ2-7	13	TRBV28	TGTGCCAGCAGTATTCCGAGCTCCTACGAGCAGTACTTC	CASSIPSSYEQYF
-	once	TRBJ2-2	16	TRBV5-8	TGCGCCAGCAGCTTGAAGTCCCTCCGGCTGACCGGGGAGCTGTTTTTT	CASSLKSLRLTGELFF
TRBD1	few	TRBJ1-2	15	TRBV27	TGTGCCAGCAGTTCGTTGGAGGCAGGGGGGAGAGGCTACACCTTC	CASSSLEAGGRGYTF
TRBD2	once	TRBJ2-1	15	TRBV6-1	TGTGCCAGCAGAACGGGAGGGGCCCGACAGGCTGAGCAGTTCTTC	CASRTGGARQAEQFF
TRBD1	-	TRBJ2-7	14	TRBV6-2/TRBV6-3	TGTGCCAGCAACTTACCCGGGACAGGGGCCGAGCAGTACTTC	CASNLPGTGAEQYF
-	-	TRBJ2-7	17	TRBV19	TGTGCCAGTAGTATATCATGGTCGTGGGGGCGGCCCTACGAGCAGTACTTC	CASSISWSWGRPYEQYF
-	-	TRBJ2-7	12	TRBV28	TGTGCCAGCAGCCAACTGAGGTACGAGCAGTACTTC	CASSQLRYEQYF
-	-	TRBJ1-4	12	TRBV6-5	TGTGCCAGCAGTTATTCTGTGGAAAAACTGTTTTTT	CASSYSVEKLFF
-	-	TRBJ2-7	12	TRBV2	TGTGCCAGCAGTTCGGACAGTAGCGAGCAGTACTTC	CASSSDSSEQYF
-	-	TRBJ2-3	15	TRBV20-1	TGCAGTGCGATTACGACTATCAAGAGGTCTGATACGCAGTATTTT	CSAITTIKRSDTQYF